This TCR beta chain was identified during a study of Graves' ophthalmopathy and Graves' hyperthyroidism. Whole-study results and caveats: The model predicted progression of ophthalmopathy with a sensitivity of approximately 68%, and its specificity was around 72%.

With respect to this clonotype: Its specificity is not known. Given a much more abundant clone one base away, this may be a read error.

Amplified material comprised TCR beta CDR3 regions derived from RNA transcripts. The first-round RT-PCR employed HTBI primers together with the Qiagen OneStep RT-PCR kit. A multiplex PCR was then performed as the second round. TCRdb analysed the multiplex PCR reads with MiXCR anew, one entry per CDR3 protein. This sample has some 1.1 million distinct CDR3 sequences, with 36% found just once. The V gene lost 5 bases and the J gene lost 5 bases, with 12 bases spanning the gap. Germline-derived CDR1 and CDR2 are SGHVS and FQNEAQ. This CDR3 contains 13 residues. The receptor was derived from an adult man with Graves' hyperthyroidism. The sample taken for sequencing was peripheral blood or thyroid tissue (not recorded which). This chain connects TRBV7-8 to TRBJ2-5; perhaps TRBD1 as D (6 bases). As DNA, the CDR3 is TGTGCCAGCAGCCAGGGACAAATGGAGACCCAGTACTTC. This sequence encodes CASSQGQMETQYF.